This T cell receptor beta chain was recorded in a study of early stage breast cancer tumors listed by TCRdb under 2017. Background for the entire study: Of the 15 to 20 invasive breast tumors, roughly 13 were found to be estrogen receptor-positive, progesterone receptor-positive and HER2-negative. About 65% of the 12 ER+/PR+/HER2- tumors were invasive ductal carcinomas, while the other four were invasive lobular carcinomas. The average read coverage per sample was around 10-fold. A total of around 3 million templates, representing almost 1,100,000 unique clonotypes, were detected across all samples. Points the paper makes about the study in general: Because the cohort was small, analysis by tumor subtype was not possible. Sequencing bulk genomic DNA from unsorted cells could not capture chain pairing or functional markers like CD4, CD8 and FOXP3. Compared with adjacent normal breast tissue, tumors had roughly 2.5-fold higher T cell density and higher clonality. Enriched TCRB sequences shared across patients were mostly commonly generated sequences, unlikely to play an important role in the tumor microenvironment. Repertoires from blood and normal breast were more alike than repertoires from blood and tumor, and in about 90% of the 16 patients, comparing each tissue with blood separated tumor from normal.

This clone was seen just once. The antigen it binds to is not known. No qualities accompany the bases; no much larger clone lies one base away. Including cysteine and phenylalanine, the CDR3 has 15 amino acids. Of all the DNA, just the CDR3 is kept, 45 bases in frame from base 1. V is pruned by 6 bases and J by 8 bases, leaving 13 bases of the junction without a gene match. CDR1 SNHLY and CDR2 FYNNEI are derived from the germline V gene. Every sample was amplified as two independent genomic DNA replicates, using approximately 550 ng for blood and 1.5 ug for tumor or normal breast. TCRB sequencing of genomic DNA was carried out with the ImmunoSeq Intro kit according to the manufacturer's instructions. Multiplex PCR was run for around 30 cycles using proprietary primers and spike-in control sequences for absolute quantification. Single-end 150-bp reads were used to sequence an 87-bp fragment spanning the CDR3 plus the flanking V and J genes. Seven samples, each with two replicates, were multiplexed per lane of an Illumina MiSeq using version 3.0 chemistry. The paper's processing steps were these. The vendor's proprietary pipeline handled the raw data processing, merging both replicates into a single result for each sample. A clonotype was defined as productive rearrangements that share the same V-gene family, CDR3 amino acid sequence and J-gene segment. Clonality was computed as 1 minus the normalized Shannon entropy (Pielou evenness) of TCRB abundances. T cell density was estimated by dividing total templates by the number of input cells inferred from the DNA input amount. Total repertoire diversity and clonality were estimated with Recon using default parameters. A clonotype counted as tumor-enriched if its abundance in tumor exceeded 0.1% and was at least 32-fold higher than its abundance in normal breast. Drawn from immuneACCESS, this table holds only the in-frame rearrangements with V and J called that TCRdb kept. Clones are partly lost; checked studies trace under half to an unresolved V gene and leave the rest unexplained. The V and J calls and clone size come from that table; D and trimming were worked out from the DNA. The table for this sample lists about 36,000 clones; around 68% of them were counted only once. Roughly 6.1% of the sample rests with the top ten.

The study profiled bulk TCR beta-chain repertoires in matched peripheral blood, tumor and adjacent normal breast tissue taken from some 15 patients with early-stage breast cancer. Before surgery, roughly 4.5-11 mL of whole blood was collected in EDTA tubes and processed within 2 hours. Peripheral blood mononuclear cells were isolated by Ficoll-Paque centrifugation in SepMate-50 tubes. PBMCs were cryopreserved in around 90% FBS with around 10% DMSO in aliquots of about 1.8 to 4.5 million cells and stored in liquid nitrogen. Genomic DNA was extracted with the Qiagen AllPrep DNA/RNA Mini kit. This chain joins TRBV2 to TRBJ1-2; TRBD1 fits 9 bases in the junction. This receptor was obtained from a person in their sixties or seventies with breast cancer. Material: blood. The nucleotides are TGTGCCAGCAGGGGGGGGGACAGGGTGCTCACGGGCTACACCTTC. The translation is CASRGGDRVLTGYTF.